Listed here is a single TCR beta chain. The entry originates in a study of blood T cell repertoires in COVID-19. Study summary: Some COVID-19 samples were acute and others convalescent; all came from the United States, Italy and Spain. The analysed material was cDNA or gDNA that came from T cells, B-cell-depleted T cells, or PBMCs.

Per germline, CDR1 MDHEN and CDR2 SYDVKM. There are 14 residues in the CDR3. The V gene end was trimmed by 11 bases and the J gene end by 6 bases; junction bases not matched to a gene: 10. Per the original data handling: The assay estimated nucleated cells by amplifying reference gene primers. Repertoires were generated with immunoSEQ multiplex PCR, while TCRdb's copy carries only in-frame clones and drops some. The V and J calls and the clone size are those of that table, but D and trimming were determined from the DNA. The table records roughly 73,000 clones, approximately 91% of them present only once.

The TCR comes from a man between 70 and 80 years old with active or convalescent COVID-19. The specimen sequenced was peripheral blood. V is TRBV28 and J is TRBJ2-1; 10 bases are a match to TRBD2. For the CDR3, the DNA is TGTGCCTCAGCATTGGCTAGCGGGAGCAATGAGCAGTTCTTC. It is translated as CASALASGSNEQFF. Using reference TRBV28 and TRBJ2-1 for the parts outside the CDR3, the full variable domain is DVKVTQSSRYLVKRTGEKVFLECVQDMDHENMFWYRQDPGLGLRLIYFSYDVKMKEKGDIPEGYSVSREKKERFSLILESASTNQTSMYLCASALASGSNEQFFGPGTRLTVL.